This TCR beta chain was sequenced during a study of cytomegalovirus exposure and HLA in healthy donors. The method was immunoSEQ multiplex PCR; TCRdb's version includes in-frame clones alone and lacks a portion of them. Of about 240,000 clones listed, about 86% are singletons. V gave up 3 bases and J gave up 10 bases, with 18 bases separating them. Germline CDR1 reads MGHDK; CDR2 reads SYGVNS. The CDR3 is made up of 14 amino acids. The chain joins TRBV25-1 to TRBJ1-1; D may be TRBD1 (6 bases). The origin of this receptor is a man aged 18 to 29 in good health and CMV-seronegative. Source material: PBMCs. The chain's CDR3 is CASSDLGDTGGAFF. The CDR3 DNA follows: TGTGCCAGCAGTGATCTGGGGGACACCGGAGGAGCTTTCTTT.